What follows are 20 T cell receptor beta chains derived from one specimen sequenced in a study of a mutant IDH1 vaccine in newly diagnosed glioma. Some clones are missing from TCRdb's copy, which holds only in-frame ones; the method was immunoSEQ multiplex PCR. The table lists about 130,000 clones, around three quarters of them singletons. No antigen has been identified for these receptors. Time point in this sample: week 11, during vaccination. All doses held 300 ug of mutant IDH1 20-mer peptide, with topical imiquimod. This specimen consisted of PBMCs, obtained from a glioma patient whose treatment included an IDH1 peptide vaccine. The receptor set was obtained from a man in his forties with glioma.

The chain has TRBV18 and TRBJ2-7, with a weak D call TRBD2 (5 bases). This CDR3 spans 13 amino acids. The germline V gene has CDR1 KGHSH and CDR2 LQKENI. Trimming removed 1 base from V and 6 bases from J, with 10 bases in between. CDR3 in amino acids: CASSPLLASEQYF. DNA of the CDR3: TGTGCCAGCTCACCACTTCTAGCCTCCGAGCAGTACTTC.

The count of this clone is one. This chain connects TRBV6-6 to TRBJ2-7; D remains unclear. Trimming cost V 2 bases and J 1 base, with 6 bases left between them. Germline V CDR1 and CDR2: MNHNY, SVGAGI (reference sequence). This CDR3 region has 13 residues. The CDR3 DNA is TGTGCCAGCAGTTACAAACAGTCCTACGAGCAGTACTTC. This translates into CASSYKQSYEQYF.

This clone appeared a single time. This sequence joins TRBV9 and TRBJ2-1, with D uncertain. The V end lost 3 bases, the J end lost 7 bases, and 17 bases lay between the germline ends. From germline, CDR1 is SGDLS and CDR2 YYNGEE. The CDR3 extends over 15 amino acids. DNA for the CDR3: TGTGCCAGCAGCGAGAACCCCGGCAGCACTAATGAGCAGTTCTTC. Translation: CASSENPGSTNEQFF.

V usage is TRBV4-2 and J usage is TRBJ2-1; possibly TRBD1 for D (6 bases). This CDR3 comprises 16 residues. V dropped 1 base and J dropped 4 bases, with 14 bases sitting between them. Germline V lookup: CDR1 LGHNA, CDR2 YNFKEQ. The CDR3 DNA reads TGTGCCAGCAGCCAAGGAGGGGGAGTTGGTTACAATGAGCAGTTCTTC. This gives the protein CASSQGGGVGYNEQFF.

The chain has TRBV12-5 and TRBJ2-1; D remains unclear. Germline values: CDR1 LGHNT, CDR2 FRNRAP. The V end was cut by 7 bases, the J end by 6 bases, with 16 bases between. The length of the CDR3 is 14 residues. CDR3 DNA: TGTGCTAGTGACACCAAGATTGGGCCCAATGAGCAGTTCTTC. Its translation is CASDTKIGPNEQFF.

V gene TRBV5-1 combines with J gene TRBJ2-7; TRBD2 aligns across 11 bases. The CDR3 extends over 16 amino acids. V was pared by 4 bases and J by 4 bases, with 10 bases of the junction left unmatched. Germline V CDR1 and CDR2: SGHRS, YFSETQ. The CDR3 DNA reads TGCGCCAGCAGCCTACAATGGACTAGCGGGCGTTACGAGCAGTACTTC. Translation: CASSLQWTSGRYEQYF.

This chain joins TRBV6-4 and TRBJ1-2, with D tentatively TRBD1 (6 bases). Between the trimmed V and J ends, which lost 2 bases and 10 bases, there was a span of 20 bases. The CDR3 sequence is 15 residues long. Germline assignment: CDR1 MRHNA and CDR2 SNTAGT. As DNA, the CDR3 is TGTGCCAGCAGTGACAATGGCCAGGGAGGGGGATCCTACACCTTC. As protein: CASSDNGQGGGSYTF.

Notes on this clone: In the same sample, other DNA sequences code for this CDR3. This chain joins TRBV10-3 and TRBJ2-7; TRBD1 matches at 7 bases. V dropped 6 bases and J dropped 3; count of bases not matched to a gene: 2. There are 12 residues in the CDR3. CDR1 is ENHRY, CDR2 SYGVKD, per germline. CDR3 in DNA: TGTGCCATCAGCGGGACAGACTACGAGCAGTACTTC. Amino acid sequence: CAISGTDYEQYF.

The chain links TRBV19 to TRBJ2-1; perhaps TRBD2 as D (5 bases). V gave up 4 bases and J gave up 8 bases, with 15 bases separating them. CDR3 length: 14 residues. CDR1 is LNHDA, CDR2 SQIVND, per germline (reference sequence). The CDR3 loop reads CASSSRGPWDEQFF. The CDR3, as DNA: TGTGCCAGTAGTAGCCGGGGTCCTTGGGATGAGCAGTTCTTC.

The rearrangement joins TRBV7-8 to TRBJ1-5; D is undetermined. V gave up 1 base and J gave up 6 bases, with 10 bases separating them. Germline V lookup: CDR1 SGHVS, CDR2 FQNEAQ. This CDR3 comprises 14 residues. The CDR3 reads CASSLGFGPQPQHF. CDR3 coding DNA: TGTGCCAGCAGCTTAGGCTTCGGTCCTCAGCCCCAGCATTTT. The entire variable domain, with the rest obtained from reference TRBV7-8 and TRBJ1-5, is as follows: GAGVSQSPRYKVAKRGQDVALRCDPISGHVSLFWYQQALGQGPEFLTYFQNEAQLDKSGLPSDRFFAERPEGSVSTLKIQRTQQEDSAVYLCASSLGFGPQPQHFGDGTRLSIL.

As regards this clone: Other nucleotide sequences in the sample specify the same CDR3. The CDR3 reads CASSVGSTDTQYF. The CDR3 DNA is TGTGCCAGCAGCGTAGGGTCCACAGATACGCAGTATTTT. This rearrangement joins TRBV9 to TRBJ2-3; D unresolved. The CDR3 length is 13 residues. Trimming took off 0 bases at V and 2 bases at J, with 4 bases between the two ends. The germline V gene has CDR1 SGDLS and CDR2 YYNGEE.

The chain uses TRBV7-9 and TRBJ2-5, with unresolved D. Judging by the DNA end, TRBJ2-7 fits better; the J call may be wrong. The germline V gene encodes CDR1 SEHNR and CDR2 FQNEAQ (reference sequence). This CDR3 region has 13 residues. CDR3 coding DNA: TGTGCCAGCAGTTTCCTGGGGACCTACGAGCAGTACTTC. It translates to CASSFLGTYEQYF.

This sequence joins TRBV5-1 and TRBJ2-3; D ambiguous. The CDR3 is made up of 15 amino acids. From germline, CDR1 is SGHRS and CDR2 YFSETQ. V was trimmed by 1 base and J by 4 bases, leaving 13 bases between them. CDR3 in amino acids: CASSLSSSSADTQYF. In nucleotides, the CDR3 is TGCGCCAGCAGCTTGAGCAGCTCCTCGGCAGATACGCAGTATTTT.

A few counts support this clone. This chain links TRBV5-1 with TRBJ1-1; 8 bases fit TRBD1. Germline CDR1 is SGHRS and CDR2 is YFSETQ. Germline trimming cut 1 base from V and 4 bases from J; bases unmatched to any gene: 12. The CDR3 contains 17 residues. CDR3 protein: CASSLWQGARVGTEAFF. The DNA for the CDR3 is TGCGCCAGCAGCTTGTGGCAGGGGGCGCGGGTTGGCACTGAAGCTTTCTTT.

This clone was picked up one time. The V and J genes are TRBV19 and TRBJ1-4; D gene ambiguous. V lost 4 bases to trimming and J lost 4 bases, with 16 bases between them. Germline V CDR1 and CDR2: LNHDA, SQIVND (reference sequence). CDR3 size: 16 residues. CDR3 DNA: TGTGCCAGTAGTAGCCTCTGGAAGGGAGGTAATGAAAAACTGTTTTTT. Encoded protein: CASSSLWKGGNEKLFF. Full variable domain (rest looked up from reference TRBV19 and TRBJ1-4): DGGITQSPKYLFRKEGQNVTLSCEQNLNHDAMYWYRQDPGQGLRLIYYSQIVNDFQKGDIAEGYSVSREKKESFPLTVTSAQKNPTAFYLCASSSLWKGGNEKLFFGSGTQLSVL.

This clone was seen repeatedly, ten times or more. The chain joins TRBV2 to TRBJ1-1; TRBD1 might be the D (5 bases). This CDR3 spans 13 amino acids. V was clipped by 4 bases and J by 10 bases, with 16 bases between them. Germline loops: CDR1 SNHLY, CDR2 FYNNEI. CDR3 nucleotides: TGTGCCAGCAGTGGATTAAGGACCGGGGGAGCTTTCTTT. This encodes CASSGLRTGGAFF.

In the case of this clone: One end of the junction fails to match germline, which may point to a read error. The chain recombines TRBV4-3 with TRBJ1-4; D gene unclear. Germline CDR1 is LGHNA and CDR2 is YSLEER. This CDR3 has 15 amino acids. CDR3: CASSQGGRTKEKLFF. The CDR3 DNA is TGCGCCAGCAGCCAAGGAGGACGCACTAAGGAAAAACTGTTTTTT.

There are a few counts of this clone. The chain is built from TRBV9 and TRBJ2-2; 9 bases align to TRBD2. With 0 bases clipped from V and 10 bases from J, the junction kept 10 bases outside the gene matches. Germline CDR1 is SGDLS and CDR2 is YYNGEE. This CDR3 is built from 16 residues. The CDR3 region is CASSVATLAGSVELFF. The CDR3 nucleotides read TGTGCCAGCAGCGTAGCTACCCTAGCGGGATCAGTGGAGCTGTTTTTT.

The chain recombines TRBV6-5 with TRBJ2-4; 7 bases align to TRBD1. Germline values: CDR1 MNHEY, CDR2 SVGAGI. This CDR3 is built from 14 residues. The junction had 9 bases not matched to a gene; V was cut back by 6 bases and J by 7 bases. CDR3 DNA sequence: TGTGCCAGCAGCTCAGACAGGGCAGGGAACATTCAGTACTTC. It translates to CASSSDRAGNIQYF.

The chain uses TRBV18 and TRBJ2-7, with 8 bases identical to TRBD2. CDR3 length equals 15 residues. Germline CDR1 reads KGHSH; CDR2 reads LQKENI. Trimming took 2 bases from V and 4 from J; bases not matched to a gene: 7. The CDR3 reads CASSPTSGQTYEQYF. The CDR3 DNA reads TGTGCCAGCTCACCAACTAGCGGACAGACGTACGAGCAGTACTTC. The full variable domain, in which reference TRBV18 and TRBJ2-7 provide the parts outside the CDR3, is NAGVMQNPRHLVRRRGQEARLRCSPMKGHSHVYWYRQLPEEGLKFMVYLQKENIIDESGMPKERFSAEFPKEGPSILRIQQVVRGDSAAYFCASSPTSGQTYEQYFGPGTRLTVT.